The rows below give T cell receptor beta chains drawn from one sample of a study of blood T cell repertoires in COVID-19. The table came from immunoSEQ multiplex PCR; TCRdb's copy has only in-frame clones and leaves some out. Here the sample spans some 200,000 clones, roughly 86% being singletons. The sequencing sample was made of peripheral blood. These receptors were obtained from a man in his 70s with acute or convalescent COVID-19. CDR3s include the opening cysteine and the closing phenylalanine or tryptophan. D genes are given only for firm matches. Clone size is not always given. Where it is, it says once, few, many or a class for expanded clones.

CDR3 DNA: TGCGCCAGCACCCCACAGCGGGAGGAAAGGACCAAAAACATTCAGTACTTC
CDR3 protein: CASTPQREERTKNIQYF
clone size: once
V gene: TRBV10-1
J gene: TRBJ2-4
D gene: TRBD2

CDR3 DNA: TGTGCCAGCAGTGAAATACAGGGGGAGAGGGGCTACACCTTC
CDR3 protein: CASSEIQGERGYTF
clone size: .
V gene: TRBV6-1
J gene: TRBJ1-2
D gene: TRBD1

CDR3 DNA: TGTGCCAGCAGCTTACAGGGGGCGTCCTACGAGCAGTACTTC
CDR3 protein: CASSLQGASYEQYF
clone size: .
V gene: TRBV7-6
J gene: TRBJ2-7
D gene: TRBD1

CDR3 DNA: TGTGCCAGCAGAACAGGGACCTTCCTCCAAGAGACCCAGTACTTC
CDR3 protein: CASRTGTFLQETQYF
clone size: .
V gene: TRBV2
J gene: TRBJ2-5
D gene: .

CDR3 DNA: TGTGCCAGCAGCTTGTCGGTCGCAAAGGGGTATTCACCCCTCCACTTT
CDR3 protein: CASSLSVAKGYSPLHF
clone size: .
V gene: TRBV5-5
J gene: TRBJ1-6
D gene: .

CDR3 DNA: TGTGCCAGCAGCTTACAGGCTGGGGGGGAGACCCAGTACTTC
CDR3 protein: CASSLQAGGETQYF
clone size: .
V gene: TRBV7-3
J gene: TRBJ2-5
D gene: .

CDR3 DNA: TGTGCCAGCAGTTTGGGCGGGGATGGCACAGATACGCAGTATTTT
CDR3 protein: CASSLGGDGTDTQYF
clone size: .
V gene: TRBV28
J gene: TRBJ2-3
D gene: .

CDR3 DNA: TGTGCCAGCAGCTTGGACAGGGGTGTACCCGGGGAGCTGTTTTTT
CDR3 protein: CASSLDRGVPGELFF
clone size: .
V gene: TRBV5-6
J gene: TRBJ2-2
D gene: TRBD1

CDR3 DNA: TGTGCCAGCAGCCACGGGACTAGCGGGGGGTACTCCTACAATGAGCAGTTCTTC
CDR3 protein: CASSHGTSGGYSYNEQFF
clone size: .
V gene: TRBV5-4
J gene: TRBJ2-1
D gene: TRBD2

CDR3 DNA: TGTGCCAGCAGGGCCGGGACAGTCTACGAGCAGTACTTC
CDR3 protein: CASRAGTVYEQYF
clone size: .
V gene: TRBV2
J gene: TRBJ2-7
D gene: TRBD1

CDR3 DNA: TGCAGCGTTGAATCGCGGCTAGTGGAGACCCAGTACTTC
CDR3 protein: CSVESRLVETQYF
clone size: .
V gene: TRBV29-1
J gene: TRBJ2-5
D gene: .

CDR3 DNA: TGTGCCAGCAGTTACAGCCTAGCGGGAGTAGATACGCAGTATTTT
CDR3 protein: CASSYSLAGVDTQYF
clone size: .
V gene: TRBV6-5
J gene: TRBJ2-3
D gene: TRBD2

CDR3 DNA: TGTGCCAGCAGAGGCGGAGACGAGCAGTACTTC
CDR3 protein: CASRGGDEQYF
clone size: .
V gene: TRBV2
J gene: TRBJ2-7
D gene: .

CDR3 DNA: TGTGCCAGCAGCCAAAACGGGAACCTCTACGAGCAGTACTTC
CDR3 protein: CASSQNGNLYEQYF
clone size: .
V gene: TRBV3-1/TRBV3-2
J gene: TRBJ2-7
D gene: .

CDR3 DNA: TGTGCCAGCAGCTTGAGACAGTACAATGAGCAGTTCTTC
CDR3 protein: CASSLRQYNEQFF
clone size: .
V gene: TRBV5-4
J gene: TRBJ2-1
D gene: .

CDR3 DNA: TGTGCCACCAGTGAAGCGACGGGGGACCAGCCCCAGCATTTT
CDR3 protein: CATSEATGDQPQHF
clone size: .
V gene: TRBV24-1
J gene: TRBJ1-5
D gene: .

CDR3 DNA: TGTGCCAGCAGCCCCCCGGTGGTGGGCCCCGAGTTGAAACTGTTTTTT
CDR3 protein: CASSPPVVGPELKLFF
clone size: .
V gene: TRBV7-6
J gene: TRBJ1-4
D gene: .

CDR3 DNA: TGTGCCAGCAGCCCCACACAGGGTGGTGCCGGAAACACCATATATTTT
CDR3 protein: CASSPTQGGAGNTIYF
clone size: .
V gene: TRBV7-2
J gene: TRBJ1-3
D gene: .

CDR3 DNA: TGTGCCAGCAGTTTATCCCGGACAGGGGGCGACGGCTACACCTTC
CDR3 protein: CASSLSRTGGDGYTF
clone size: .
V gene: TRBV27
J gene: TRBJ1-2
D gene: TRBD1

CDR3 DNA: TGTGCCAGCAGCTCCCGACTAGCGGGGGACTTGAACAATGAGCAGTTCTTC
CDR3 protein: CASSSRLAGDLNNEQFF
clone size: .
V gene: TRBV7-9
J gene: TRBJ2-1
D gene: TRBD2

CDR3 DNA: TGTGCCAGCACCTTCATGACTAGCGGGAACTACGAGCAGTACTTC
CDR3 protein: CASTFMTSGNYEQYF
clone size: .
V gene: TRBV6-5
J gene: TRBJ2-7
D gene: TRBD2

CDR3 DNA: TGTGCCAGCAGCCAAGATGTACCGACACGACCTCACTTC
CDR3 protein: CASSQDVPTRPHF
clone size: .
V gene: TRBV14
J gene: TRBJ2-7
D gene: .

CDR3 DNA: TGTGCCAGTAGTAGCGACAGGAGCACAGATACGCAGTATTTT
CDR3 protein: CASSSDRSTDTQYF
clone size: .
V gene: TRBV19
J gene: TRBJ2-3
D gene: .

CDR3 DNA: TGTGCCAGCAGCGTAGGTGGAGTGAACACTGAAGCTTTCTTT
CDR3 protein: CASSVGGVNTEAFF
clone size: .
V gene: TRBV9
J gene: TRBJ1-1
D gene: .

CDR3 DNA: TGTGCCTGGGGTACAGGGTCCGGGGCCAACGTCCTGACTTTC
CDR3 protein: CAWGTGSGANVLTF
clone size: .
V gene: TRBV30
J gene: TRBJ2-6
D gene: .

CDR3 DNA: TGCGCCAGCAGCTTGGGACTAGCGGGAGCGGGAGATACGCAGTATTTT
CDR3 protein: CASSLGLAGAGDTQYF
clone size: .
V gene: TRBV5-1
J gene: TRBJ2-3
D gene: TRBD2

CDR3 DNA: TGTGCCAGCAGCCCAGTGGGGGCTAGGTATGGAGAGACCCAGTACTTC
CDR3 protein: CASSPVGARYGETQYF
clone size: .
V gene: TRBV5-6
J gene: TRBJ2-5
D gene: .

CDR3 DNA: TGCAGTGCTAGTCCGGGAGGCTACACCTTC
CDR3 protein: CSASPGGYTF
clone size: .
V gene: TRBV20-1
J gene: TRBJ1-2
D gene: .

CDR3 DNA: TGCGCCAGCAGCTTTGGCGGGGTAGGCACCGGGGAGCTGTTTTTT
CDR3 protein: CASSFGGVGTGELFF
clone size: .
V gene: TRBV5-1
J gene: TRBJ2-2
D gene: .

CDR3 DNA: TGTGCCAGCAGCTCAACCCCGGGGAATGGCTACACCTTC
CDR3 protein: CASSSTPGNGYTF
clone size: few
V gene: TRBV7-3
J gene: TRBJ1-2
D gene: .

CDR3 DNA: TGTGCCAGCAGTTCCGACTCGTGGCAGTCCTACAATGAGCAGTTCTTC
CDR3 protein: CASSSDSWQSYNEQFF
clone size: .
V gene: TRBV7-6
J gene: TRBJ2-1
D gene: .

CDR3 DNA: TGTGCCAGCAGTTACGCCGCTATGGACACTGAAGCTTTCTTT
CDR3 protein: CASSYAAMDTEAFF
clone size: .
V gene: TRBV6-2/TRBV6-3
J gene: TRBJ1-1
D gene: .

CDR3 DNA: TGTGCCAGCAGCTTGGGGCTGTATGAAAAACTGTTTTTT
CDR3 protein: CASSLGLYEKLFF
clone size: .
V gene: TRBV6-5
J gene: TRBJ1-4
D gene: .

CDR3 DNA: TGTGCCAGTAGTATGGTTGTAAGCGATAATTCACCCCTCCACTTT
CDR3 protein: CASSMVVSDNSPLHF
clone size: .
V gene: TRBV19
J gene: TRBJ1-6
D gene: .

CDR3 DNA: TGTGCCAGCTCCAAAGCGGGAGGGACCGGTGAGCAGTTCTTC
CDR3 protein: CASSKAGGTGEQFF
clone size: once
V gene: TRBV6-5
J gene: TRBJ2-1
D gene: TRBD2

CDR3 DNA: TGTGCCACCAGCATCGGCAGGCTCAACACTGAAGCTTTCTTT
CDR3 protein: CATSIGRLNTEAFF
clone size: .
V gene: TRBV15
J gene: TRBJ1-1
D gene: .

CDR3 DNA: TGTGCCAGCAGCTTAACCGGAGCCTACTCTGGAAACACCATATATTTT
CDR3 protein: CASSLTGAYSGNTIYF
clone size: .
V gene: TRBV7-3
J gene: TRBJ1-3
D gene: .

CDR3 DNA: TGTGCCAGCAGTTTCGACAGCAATTCACCCCTCCACTTT
CDR3 protein: CASSFDSNSPLHF
clone size: .
V gene: TRBV12-3/TRBV12-4
J gene: TRBJ1-6
D gene: .

CDR3 DNA: TGCGCCAGTGGAGGCGGGGGCAGCGCCTACAATGAGCAGTTCTTC
CDR3 protein: CASGGGGSAYNEQFF
clone size: .
V gene: TRBV5-1
J gene: TRBJ2-1
D gene: .

CDR3 DNA: TGCGCCAGCAGCCAACGAGGAGGCTACGAGCAGTACTTC
CDR3 protein: CASSQRGGYEQYF
clone size: .
V gene: TRBV4-3
J gene: TRBJ2-7
D gene: .